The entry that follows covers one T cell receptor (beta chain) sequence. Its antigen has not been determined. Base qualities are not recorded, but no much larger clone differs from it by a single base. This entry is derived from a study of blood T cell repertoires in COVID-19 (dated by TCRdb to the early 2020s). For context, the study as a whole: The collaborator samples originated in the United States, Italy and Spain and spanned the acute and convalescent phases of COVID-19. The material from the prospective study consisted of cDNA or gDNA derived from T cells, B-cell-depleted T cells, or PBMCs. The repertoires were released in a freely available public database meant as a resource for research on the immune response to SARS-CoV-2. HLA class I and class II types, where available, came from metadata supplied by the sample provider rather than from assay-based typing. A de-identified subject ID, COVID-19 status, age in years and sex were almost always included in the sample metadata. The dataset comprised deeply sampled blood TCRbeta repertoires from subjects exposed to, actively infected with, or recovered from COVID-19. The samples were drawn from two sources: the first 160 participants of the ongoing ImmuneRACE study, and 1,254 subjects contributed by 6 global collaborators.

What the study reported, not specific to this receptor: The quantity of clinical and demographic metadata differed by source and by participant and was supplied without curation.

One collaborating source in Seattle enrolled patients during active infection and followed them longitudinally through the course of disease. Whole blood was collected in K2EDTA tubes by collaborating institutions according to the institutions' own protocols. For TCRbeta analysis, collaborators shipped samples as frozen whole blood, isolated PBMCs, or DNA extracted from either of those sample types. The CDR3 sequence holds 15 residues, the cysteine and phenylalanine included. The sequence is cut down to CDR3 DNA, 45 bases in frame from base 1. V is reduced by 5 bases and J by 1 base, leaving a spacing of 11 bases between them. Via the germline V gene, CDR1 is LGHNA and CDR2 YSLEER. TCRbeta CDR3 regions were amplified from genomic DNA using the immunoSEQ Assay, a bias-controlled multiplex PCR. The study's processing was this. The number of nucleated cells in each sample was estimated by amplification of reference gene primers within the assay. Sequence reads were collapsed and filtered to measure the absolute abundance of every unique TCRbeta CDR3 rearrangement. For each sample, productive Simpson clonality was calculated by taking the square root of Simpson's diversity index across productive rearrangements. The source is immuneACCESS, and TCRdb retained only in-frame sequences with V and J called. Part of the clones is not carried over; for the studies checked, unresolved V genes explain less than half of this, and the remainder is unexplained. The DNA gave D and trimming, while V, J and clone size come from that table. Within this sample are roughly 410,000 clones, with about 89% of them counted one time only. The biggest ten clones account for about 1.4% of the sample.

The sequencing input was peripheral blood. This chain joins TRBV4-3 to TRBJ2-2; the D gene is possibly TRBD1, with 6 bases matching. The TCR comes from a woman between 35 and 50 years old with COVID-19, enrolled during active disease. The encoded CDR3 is CASSTRDMNTGELFF. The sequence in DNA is TGCGCCAGCAGCACCCGGGACATGAACACCGGGGAGCTGTTTTTT.